This T cell receptor beta chain was profiled in a study of blood T cell repertoires in COVID-19. Study-level information: PBMCs, B-cell-depleted T cells, or T cells were the source of the cDNA or gDNA that made up the material.

The CDR3 is made up of 13 amino acids. V was shortened by 4 bases and J by 1 base, with 7 bases between the two germline ends. The germline CDR1 and CDR2 sequences are SNHLY and FYNNEI. Original data processing: Amplification of reference gene primers provided the estimated nucleated cell counts. The repertoire was sequenced with immunoSEQ multiplex PCR; TCRdb's copy has only in-frame clones and lacks some. That table supplies the V and J calls and clone size; D and trimming were determined from the DNA. This sample has a few hundred thousand clones, with roughly 90% found just once. Enrolled during active infection, Seattle patients were then followed longitudinally.

The receptor's source is a woman aged 55-69 years with COVID-19, enrolled during active disease. The chain couples TRBV2 to TRBJ1-1; D unclear. The sequenced material came from peripheral blood. The CDR3 nucleotides read TGTGCCAGCAGTGTAGGAGCGAACACTGAAGCTTTCTTT. This encodes CASSVGANTEAFF.